This T cell receptor beta chain was recovered during a study of post-analysis software for immune sequencing data. Study-wide results and caveats: There were about five TRBV segments more frequent in patients than controls, and TRBV5-6, TRBV5-1 and TRBV20-1 were among them.

Looked up from germline, CDR1 is MNHNY and CDR2 is SVGAGI (reference sequence). V lost 5 bases and J 4 bases, leaving 8 bases between the germline ends. The CDR3 has 12 amino acids. Prepared TCR beta cDNA libraries contained unique molecular identifiers. TCRdb re-analysed the PCR reads in MiXCR, keeping a single row per CDR3 protein. Among fewer than 850,000 distinct CDR3 sequences, 25% to 30% were seen once, and the ten largest hold about 0.5%. This clonotype was found a few times. Its antigen is still unknown. Sequences were obtained from blood. The genes are TRBV6-6 and TRBJ1-1, with D hard to call. This TCR was sampled from a girl aged 10 to 17 with multiple sclerosis. This chain's CDR3 is CASSLVVTEAFF. In DNA form, the CDR3 reads TGTGCCAGCAGTCTCGTAGTCACTGAAGCTTTCTTT.